This T cell receptor beta chain came from a study of early T cells in non-severe SARS-CoV-2 infection. Via MiXCR, TCRdb re-called the 5' RACE reads, giving one row per CDR3 protein. The sample contains 70,000 or so distinct CDR3 sequences, about an eighth of which appear only once. V was pared by 4 bases and J by 9 bases, with 22 bases between. The CDR3 runs to 16 residues. Germline V gives CDR1 MNHEY, CDR2 SVGEGT. This clonotype was picked up many times. The chain uses TRBV6-2 or TRBV6-3 and TRBJ2-1, with D perhaps TRBD2 (5 bases). The receptor's source is an adult who was a healthcare worker with PCR-confirmed SARS-CoV-2 infection or an uninfected control (not recorded which). The sequenced material came from whole blood. The CDR3 nucleotides are TGTGCCAGCAGTTCCCTCCCAGGCCTCCGAGGGAGTGAGCAGTTCTTC. Encoded protein: CASSSLPGLRGSEQFF.